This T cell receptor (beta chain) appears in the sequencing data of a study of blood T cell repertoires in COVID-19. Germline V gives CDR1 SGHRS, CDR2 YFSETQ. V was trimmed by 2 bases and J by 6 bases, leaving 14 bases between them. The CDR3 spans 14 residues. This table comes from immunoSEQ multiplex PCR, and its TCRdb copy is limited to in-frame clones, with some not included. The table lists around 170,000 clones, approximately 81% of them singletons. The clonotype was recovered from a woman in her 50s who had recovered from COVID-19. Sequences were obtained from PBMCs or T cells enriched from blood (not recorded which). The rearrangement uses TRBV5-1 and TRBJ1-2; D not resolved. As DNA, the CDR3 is TGCGCCAGCAGCTTAAATGCGCAGGCTGATGGCTACACCTTC. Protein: CASSLNAQADGYTF.